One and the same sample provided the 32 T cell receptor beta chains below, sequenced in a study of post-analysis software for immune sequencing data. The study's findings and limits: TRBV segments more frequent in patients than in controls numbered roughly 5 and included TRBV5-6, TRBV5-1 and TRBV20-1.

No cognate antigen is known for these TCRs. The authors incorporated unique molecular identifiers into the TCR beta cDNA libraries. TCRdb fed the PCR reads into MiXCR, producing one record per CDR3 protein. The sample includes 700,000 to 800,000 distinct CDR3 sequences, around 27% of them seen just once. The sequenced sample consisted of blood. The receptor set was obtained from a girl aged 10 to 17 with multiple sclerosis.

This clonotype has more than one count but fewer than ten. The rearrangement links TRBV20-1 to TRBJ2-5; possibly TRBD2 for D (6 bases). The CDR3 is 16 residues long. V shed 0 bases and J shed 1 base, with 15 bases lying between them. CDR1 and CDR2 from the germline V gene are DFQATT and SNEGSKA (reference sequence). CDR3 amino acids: CSARDFRNGGQETQYF. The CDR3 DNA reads TGCAGTGCTAGAGATTTCCGGAACGGGGGCCAAGAGACCCAGTACTTC.

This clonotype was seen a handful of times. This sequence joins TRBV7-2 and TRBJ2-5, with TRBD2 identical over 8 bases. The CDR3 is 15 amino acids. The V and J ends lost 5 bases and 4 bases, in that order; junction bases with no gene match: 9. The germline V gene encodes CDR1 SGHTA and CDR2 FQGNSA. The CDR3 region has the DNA TGTGCCAGCAGCCTGCAGCGGGGGCGGGGAGAGACCCAGTACTTC. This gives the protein CASSLQRGRGETQYF. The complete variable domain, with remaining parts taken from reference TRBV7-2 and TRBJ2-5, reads GAGVSQSPSNKVTEKGKDVELRCDPISGHTALYWYRQSLGQGLEFLIYFQGNSAPDKSGLPSDRFSAERTGGSVSTLTIQRTQQEDSAVYLCASSLQRGRGETQYFGPGTRLLVL.

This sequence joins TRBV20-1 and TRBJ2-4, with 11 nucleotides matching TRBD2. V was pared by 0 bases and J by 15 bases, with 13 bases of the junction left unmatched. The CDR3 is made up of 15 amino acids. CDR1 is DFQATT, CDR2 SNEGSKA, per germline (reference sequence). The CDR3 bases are TGCAGTGCTAGAGACCCCGGGACTAGCGGATACGAGCGGTACTTC. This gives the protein CSARDPGTSGYERYF.

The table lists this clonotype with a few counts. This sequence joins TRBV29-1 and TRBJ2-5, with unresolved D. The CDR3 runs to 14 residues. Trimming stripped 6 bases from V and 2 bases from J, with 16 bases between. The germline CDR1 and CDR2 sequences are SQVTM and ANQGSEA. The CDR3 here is CSVFLLGIQETQYF. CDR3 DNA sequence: TGCAGCGTATTCTTATTGGGCATTCAAGAGACCCAGTACTTC.

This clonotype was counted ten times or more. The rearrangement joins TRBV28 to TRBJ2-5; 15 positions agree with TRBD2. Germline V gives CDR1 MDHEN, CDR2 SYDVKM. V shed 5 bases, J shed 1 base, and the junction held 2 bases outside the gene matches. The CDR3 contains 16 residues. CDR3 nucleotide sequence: TGTGCCAGCAGTGGACTAGCGGGAGGGATCCAAGAGACCCAGTACTTC. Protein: CASSGLAGGIQETQYF.

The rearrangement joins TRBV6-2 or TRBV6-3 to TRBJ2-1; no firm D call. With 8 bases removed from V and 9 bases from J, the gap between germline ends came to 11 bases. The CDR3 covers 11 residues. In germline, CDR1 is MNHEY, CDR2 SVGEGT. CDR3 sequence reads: CASGAFAEQFF. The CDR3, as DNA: TGTGCCAGCGGCGCGTTTGCTGAGCAGTTCTTC.

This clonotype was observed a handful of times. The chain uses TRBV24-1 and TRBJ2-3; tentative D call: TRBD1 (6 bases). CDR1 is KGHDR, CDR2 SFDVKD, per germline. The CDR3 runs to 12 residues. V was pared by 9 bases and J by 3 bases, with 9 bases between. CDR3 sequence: CATQRGTDTQYF. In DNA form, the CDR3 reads TGTGCCACCCAGAGGGGGACAGATACGCAGTATTTT.

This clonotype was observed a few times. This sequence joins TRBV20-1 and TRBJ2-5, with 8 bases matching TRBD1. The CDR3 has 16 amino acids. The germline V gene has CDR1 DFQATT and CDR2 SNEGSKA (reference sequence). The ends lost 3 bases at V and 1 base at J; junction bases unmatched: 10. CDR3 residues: CSARGDSGGGQETQYF. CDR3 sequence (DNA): TGCAGTGCTAGGGGCGATTCAGGGGGCGGCCAAGAGACCCAGTACTTC.

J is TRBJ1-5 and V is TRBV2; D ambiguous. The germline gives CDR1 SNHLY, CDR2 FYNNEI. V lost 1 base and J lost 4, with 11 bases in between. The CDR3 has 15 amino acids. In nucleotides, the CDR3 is TGTGCCAGCAGTGAAGAGCTGACACAAAATCAGCCCCAGCATTTT. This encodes CASSEELTQNQPQHF.

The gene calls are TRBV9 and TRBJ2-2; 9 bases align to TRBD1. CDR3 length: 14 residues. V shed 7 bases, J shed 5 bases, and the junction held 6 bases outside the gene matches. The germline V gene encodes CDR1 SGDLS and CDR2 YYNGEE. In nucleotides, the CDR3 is TGTGCCAGCGGAGGACAGGGGTGGACCGGGGAGCTGTTTTTT. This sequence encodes CASGGQGWTGELFF.

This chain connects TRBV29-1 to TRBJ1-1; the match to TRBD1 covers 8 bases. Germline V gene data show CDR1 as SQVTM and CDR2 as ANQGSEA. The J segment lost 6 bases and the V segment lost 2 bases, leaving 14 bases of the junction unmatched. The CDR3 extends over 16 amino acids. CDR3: CSVEKGPGGFRAEAFF. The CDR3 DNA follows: TGCAGCGTTGAAAAGGGGCCAGGGGGCTTTAGGGCTGAAGCTTTCTTT.

The CDR3 loop is CASRLEGADYSPLHF. CDR3 DNA: TGTGCCAGCAGATTAGAGGGGGCGGACTATTCACCCCTCCACTTT. This chain uses TRBV28 with TRBJ1-6; 7 bases align to TRBD1. CDR1 is MDHEN, CDR2 SYDVKM, per germline. The trim removed 6 bases at V and 8 bases at J, leaving 10 bases unmatched. The CDR3 extends over 15 amino acids.

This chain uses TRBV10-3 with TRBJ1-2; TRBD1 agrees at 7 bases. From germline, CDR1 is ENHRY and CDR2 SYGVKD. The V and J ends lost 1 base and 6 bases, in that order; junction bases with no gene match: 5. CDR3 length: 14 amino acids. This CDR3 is CAISEYQTGNGYTF. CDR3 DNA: TGTGCCATCAGTGAGTACCAGACAGGGAATGGCTACACCTTC.

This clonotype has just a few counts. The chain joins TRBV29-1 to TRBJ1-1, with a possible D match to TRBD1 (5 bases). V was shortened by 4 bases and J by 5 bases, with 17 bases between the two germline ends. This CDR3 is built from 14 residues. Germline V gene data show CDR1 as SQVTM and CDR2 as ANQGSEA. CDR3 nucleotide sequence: TGCAGCGTTGTGGGACCCGCAGTAGGGACTGAAGCTTTCTTT. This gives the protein CSVVGPAVGTEAFF.

The CDR3 reads CASIFSGVSTDTQYF. The CDR3 region has the DNA TGTGCCAGCATCTTTAGCGGGGTTAGCACAGATACGCAGTATTTT. The J gene is TRBJ2-3, the V gene TRBV28, with 8 bases that match TRBD2. The V gene's germline CDR1 is MDHEN and CDR2 SYDVKM. Trimming removed 7 bases from V and 0 bases from J; junction bases left unmatched: 6. This CDR3 has 15 amino acids.

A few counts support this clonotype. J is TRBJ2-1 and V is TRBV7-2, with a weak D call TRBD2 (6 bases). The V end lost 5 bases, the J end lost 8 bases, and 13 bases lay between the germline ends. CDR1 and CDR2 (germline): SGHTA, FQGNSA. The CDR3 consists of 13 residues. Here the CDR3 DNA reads TGTGCCAGCAGCCCTGGGAGCGGGCATGAGCAGTTCTTC. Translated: CASSPGSGHEQFF.

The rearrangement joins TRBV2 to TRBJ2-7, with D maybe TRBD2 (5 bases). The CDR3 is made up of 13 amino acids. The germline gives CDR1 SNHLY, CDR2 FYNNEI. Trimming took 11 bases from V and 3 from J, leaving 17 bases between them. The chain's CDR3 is CAALGRQDYEQYF. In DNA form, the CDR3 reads TGTGCCGCCCTAGGGAGACAAGACTACGAGCAGTACTTC. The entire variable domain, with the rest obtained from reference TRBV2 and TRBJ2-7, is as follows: EPEVTQTPSHQVTQMGQEVILRCVPISNHLYFYWYRQILGQKVEFLVSFYNNEISEKSEIFDDQFSVERPDGSNFTLKIRSTKLEDSAMYFCAALGRQDYEQYFGPGTRLTVT.

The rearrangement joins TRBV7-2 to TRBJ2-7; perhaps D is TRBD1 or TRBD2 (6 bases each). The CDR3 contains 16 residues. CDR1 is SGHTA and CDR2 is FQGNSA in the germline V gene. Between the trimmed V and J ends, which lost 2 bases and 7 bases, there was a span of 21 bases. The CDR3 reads CASSLWRGSGGEEQYF. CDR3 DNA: TGTGCCAGCAGCTTATGGAGGGGGTCAGGCGGGGAAGAGCAGTACTTC.

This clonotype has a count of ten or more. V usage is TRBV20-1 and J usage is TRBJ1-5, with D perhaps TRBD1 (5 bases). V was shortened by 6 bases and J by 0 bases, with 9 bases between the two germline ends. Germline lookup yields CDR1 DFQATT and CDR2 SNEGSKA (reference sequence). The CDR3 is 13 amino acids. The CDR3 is CSARGLSNQPQHF. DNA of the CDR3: TGCAGTGCCCGGGGACTTAGCAATCAGCCCCAGCATTTT.

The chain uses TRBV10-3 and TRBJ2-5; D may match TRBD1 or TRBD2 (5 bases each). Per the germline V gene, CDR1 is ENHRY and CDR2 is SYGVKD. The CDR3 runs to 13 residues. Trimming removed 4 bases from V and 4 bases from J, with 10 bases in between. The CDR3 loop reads CAISGDLGETQYF. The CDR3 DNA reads TGTGCCATCAGTGGGGACCTGGGAGAGACCCAGTACTTC.

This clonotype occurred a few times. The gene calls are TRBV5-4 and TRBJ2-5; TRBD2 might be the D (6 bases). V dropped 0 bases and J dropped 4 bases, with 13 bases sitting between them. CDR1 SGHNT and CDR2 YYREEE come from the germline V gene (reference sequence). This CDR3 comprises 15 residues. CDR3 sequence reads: CASSLAEVGGETQYF. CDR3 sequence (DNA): TGTGCCAGCAGCTTGGCAGAAGTGGGGGGAGAGACCCAGTACTTC.

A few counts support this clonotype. The DNA of the CDR3 is TGTGCCATCAGTGAGAAACAGGGGGCGAATCAGCCCCAGCATTTT. Translation: CAISEKQGANQPQHF. The chain joins TRBV10-3 to TRBJ1-5, with 9 positions matching TRBD1. Germline V gene sequence: CDR1 ENHRY, CDR2 SYGVKD. V shed 2 bases, J shed 4 bases, and the junction held 3 bases outside the gene matches. This CDR3 region has 15 residues.

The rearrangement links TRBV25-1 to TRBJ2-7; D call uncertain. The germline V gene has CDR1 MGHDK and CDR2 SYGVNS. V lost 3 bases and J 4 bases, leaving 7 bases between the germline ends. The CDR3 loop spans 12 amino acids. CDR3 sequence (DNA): TGTGCCAGCAGTGATCCTGGATACGAGCAGTACTTC. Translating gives CASSDPGYEQYF.

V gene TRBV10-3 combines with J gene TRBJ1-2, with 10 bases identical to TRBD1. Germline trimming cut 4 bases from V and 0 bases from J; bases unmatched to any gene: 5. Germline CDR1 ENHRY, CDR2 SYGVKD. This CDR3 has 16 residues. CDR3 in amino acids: CAISGPGQGTNYGYTF. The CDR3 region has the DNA TGTGCCATCAGTGGCCCGGGACAGGGGACTAACTATGGCTACACCTTC.

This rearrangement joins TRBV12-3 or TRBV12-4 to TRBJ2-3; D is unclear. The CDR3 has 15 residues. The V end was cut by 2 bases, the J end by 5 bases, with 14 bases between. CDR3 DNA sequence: TGTGCCAGCAGTTTACTGGGCAGTCCACAAGATACGCAGTATTTT. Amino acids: CASSLLGSPQDTQYF.

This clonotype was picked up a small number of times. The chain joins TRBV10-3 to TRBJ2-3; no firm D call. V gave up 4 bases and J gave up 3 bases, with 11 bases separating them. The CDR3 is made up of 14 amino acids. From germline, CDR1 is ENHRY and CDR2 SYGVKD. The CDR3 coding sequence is TGTGCCATCAGTGTAAACCGATGGACAGATACGCAGTATTTT. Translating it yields CAISVNRWTDTQYF.

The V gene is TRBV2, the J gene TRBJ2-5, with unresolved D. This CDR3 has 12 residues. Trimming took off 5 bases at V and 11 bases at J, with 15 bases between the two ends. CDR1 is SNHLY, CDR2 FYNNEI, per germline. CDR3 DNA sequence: TGTGCCAGCAGTCAGGTTACCTACGGGCAGTACTTC. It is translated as CASSQVTYGQYF.

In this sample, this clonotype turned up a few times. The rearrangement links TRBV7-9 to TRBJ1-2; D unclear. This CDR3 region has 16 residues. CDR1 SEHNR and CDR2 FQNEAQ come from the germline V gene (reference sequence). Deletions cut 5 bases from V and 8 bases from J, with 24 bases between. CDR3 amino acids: CASSPKGGLRSGGYTF. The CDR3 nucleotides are TGTGCCAGCAGCCCGAAGGGCGGGCTCCGCTCCGGGGGCTACACCTTC.

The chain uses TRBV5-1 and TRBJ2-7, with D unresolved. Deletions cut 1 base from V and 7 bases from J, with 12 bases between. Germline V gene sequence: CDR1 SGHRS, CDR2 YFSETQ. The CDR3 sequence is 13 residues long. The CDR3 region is CASSLQPFGEQYF. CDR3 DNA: TGCGCCAGCAGCTTGCAACCGTTTGGAGAGCAGTACTTC.

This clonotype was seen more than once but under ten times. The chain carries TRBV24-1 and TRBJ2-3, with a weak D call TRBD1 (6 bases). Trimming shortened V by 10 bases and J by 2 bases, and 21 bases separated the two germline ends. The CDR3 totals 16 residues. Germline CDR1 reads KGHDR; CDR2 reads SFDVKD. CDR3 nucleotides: TGTGCCACAGCCCGATCGACTCAGGGGTCCACAGATACGCAGTATTTT. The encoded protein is CATARSTQGSTDTQYF.

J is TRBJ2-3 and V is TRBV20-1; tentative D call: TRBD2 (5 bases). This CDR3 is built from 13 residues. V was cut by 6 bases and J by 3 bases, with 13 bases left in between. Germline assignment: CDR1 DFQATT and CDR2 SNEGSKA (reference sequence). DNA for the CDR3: TGCAGTGCGCTCGGGATGGGGACAGATACGCAGTATTTT. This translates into CSALGMGTDTQYF.

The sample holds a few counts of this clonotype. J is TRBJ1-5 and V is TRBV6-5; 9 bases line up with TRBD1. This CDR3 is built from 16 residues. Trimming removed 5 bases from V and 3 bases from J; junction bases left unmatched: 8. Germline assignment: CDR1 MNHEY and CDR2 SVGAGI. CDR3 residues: CASSPRGQGLNQPQHF. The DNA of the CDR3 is TGTGCCAGCAGTCCGAGGGGACAGGGCCTCAATCAGCCCCAGCATTTT.